This T cell receptor (beta chain) was recorded in a study of CD4 T cells in relation to SARS-CoV-2 and coronaviruses. Remarks on this clone: Its target is not known.

V was cut by 0 bases and J by 4 bases, with 6 bases left in between. This CDR3 has 13 amino acids. Germline CDR1 MGHDK, CDR2 SYGVNS. CD4+ T cells from unexposed donors were obtained before the COVID-19 pandemic (2011-2018). Isolation of CD4+ T cells took place after approximately 11 days in culture. Clones were read by immunoSEQ multiplex PCR, and TCRdb kept only the in-frame ones, dropping some. Of some 11,000 clones in the sample, about 68% were seen once. The chain uses TRBV25-1 and TRBJ1-1, with D uncertain. Sequenced material: CD4+ T cells from PBMCs, cultured in vitro. This receptor was obtained from a human donor in good health. The CDR3 region is CASSEYVSTEAFF. The CDR3 DNA reads as TGTGCCAGCAGTGAATATGTTAGCACTGAAGCTTTCTTT.